Below, 32 T cell receptor beta chains from the same sample are listed, as sequenced in a study of T cells in Graves' hyperthyroidism and ophthalmopathy. Amplification yielded TCR beta CDR3 regions, with RNA transcripts as the source. HTBI primers were employed in a first-round RT-PCR of the TCR CDR3. TCRdb itself ran the multiplex PCR reads through MiXCR, one entry per CDR3 protein. In the table there are roughly 500,000 distinct CDR3 sequences, over 45% of which are singletons. Sequencing was performed on peripheral blood or thyroid tissue (not recorded which). The receptors were gathered from an adult woman with Graves' disease, either hyperthyroidism or ophthalmopathy (not recorded which).

This clonotype was seen once. The CDR3 sequence is CASGSRGLAGVGPLKETQYF. The CDR3 DNA reads TGTGCCAGCGGTTCTCGCGGACTAGCGGGAGTGGGGCCCCTGAAAGAGACCCAGTACTTC. V is TRBV15 and J is TRBJ2-5; 13 nucleotides agree with TRBD2. CDR1 LNHNV and CDR2 YYDKDF come from the germline V gene (reference sequence). J gave up 3 bases and V 10 bases, and 23 bases lay outside the gene matches. The CDR3 spans 20 residues. The entire variable domain, with the rest obtained from reference TRBV15 and TRBJ2-5, is as follows: DAMVIQNPRYQVTQFGKPVTLSCSQTLNHNVMYWYQQKSSQAPKLLFHYYDKDFNNEADTPDNFQSRRPNTSFCFLDIRSPGLGDTAMYLCASGSRGLAGVGPLKETQYFGPGTRLLVL.

The chain combines TRBV19 with TRBJ2-7; 9 nucleotides match TRBD1. V was pared by 6 bases and J by 6 bases, with 12 bases of the junction left unmatched. The CDR3 extends over 15 amino acids. Germline V gene data show CDR1 as LNHDA and CDR2 as SQIVND (reference sequence). In nucleotides, the CDR3 is TGTGCCAGTAGCCTACAGGGGGCGCGTCGCCGCGAGCAGTACTTC. Amino acid sequence: CASSLQGARRREQYF.

The table lists this clonotype with a few counts. The chain joins TRBV29-1 to TRBJ2-1; D ambiguous. V shed 2 bases and J shed 7 bases, with 12 bases lying between them. The CDR3 covers 13 residues. Per the germline V gene, CDR1 is SQVTM and CDR2 is ANQGSEA. DNA of the CDR3: TGCAGCGTTGAATTGGTGTGGTTAAATGAGCAGTTCTTC. This sequence encodes CSVELVWLNEQFF.

The sample holds many counts of this clonotype. The V and J genes are TRBV5-1 and TRBJ2-7, with D perhaps TRBD1 (7 bases). V was trimmed by 0 bases and J by 0 bases, leaving 10 bases between them. Per germline, CDR1 SGHRS and CDR2 YFSETQ. CDR3 length: 15 amino acids. CDR3 nucleotides: TGCGCCAGCAGCTTGGTCCAGGGGGGCTCCTACGAGCAGTACTTC. It translates to CASSLVQGGSYEQYF.

CDR3 in amino acids: CASSMVAEAHTEAFF. The CDR3 bases are TGTGCCAGCAGTATGGTGGCAGAGGCACACACTGAAGCTTTCTTT. The V call is TRBV2, the J call TRBJ1-1; D not certain. The CDR3 length is 15 residues. V lost 5 bases to trimming and J lost 3 bases, with 16 bases between them. Looked up from germline, CDR1 is SNHLY and CDR2 is FYNNEI.

This chain links TRBV7-3 with TRBJ2-7; 8 bases line up with TRBD2. This CDR3 comprises 14 residues. The trim removed 4 bases at V and 6 bases at J, leaving 8 bases unmatched. Germline CDR1 is SGHTA and CDR2 is FQGTGA. The CDR3 bases are TGTGCCAGCAGCTCCCAGCGGGAGTTTCCCGAGCAGTACTTC. As protein: CASSSQREFPEQYF.

This clonotype was observed a few times. V is TRBV6-5 and J is TRBJ1-5; possible D gene TRBD1, 5 bases. Germline V CDR1 and CDR2: MNHEY, SVGAGI. With 8 bases removed from V and 0 bases from J, the gap between germline ends came to 20 bases. CDR3 size: 17 residues. The CDR3 nucleotides are TGTGCCAGCCTCCCTACCCCAGGGATGATTAGCAATCAGCCCCAGCATTTT. Protein sequence: CASLPTPGMISNQPQHF.

CDR3 sequence: CASSGLSPKQKSNYGYTF. As DNA, the CDR3 is TGTGCCAGCAGCGGTTTATCCCCAAAACAGAAGTCTAACTATGGCTACACCTTC. The chain employs TRBV7-9 and TRBJ1-2; no firm D call. The CDR3 consists of 18 residues. V lost 5 bases to trimming and J lost 0 bases, with 22 bases between them. The V gene's germline CDR1 is SEHNR and CDR2 FQNEAQ (reference sequence).

The chain is built from TRBV2 and TRBJ1-1, with a possible D match to TRBD1 (6 bases). Germline values: CDR1 SNHLY, CDR2 FYNNEI. The length of the CDR3 is 12 residues. Trimming cost V 4 bases and J 11 bases, with 14 bases left between them. CDR3: CASSGQVTGAFF. In DNA, the CDR3 is TGTGCCAGCAGTGGACAGGTCACCGGCGCTTTCTTT.

This clonotype was recorded many times. V and J are TRBV5-6 and TRBJ1-2; D is unresolved. In germline, CDR1 is SGHDT, CDR2 YYEEEE. The CDR3 has 14 residues. V gave up 0 bases and J gave up 3 bases, with 9 bases separating them. CDR3 sequence reads: CASSLVRSHYGYTF. The CDR3 nucleotides are TGTGCCAGCAGCTTGGTCAGATCCCACTATGGCTACACCTTC.

Here the CDR3 reads CASTERATNYGYTF. CDR3 DNA: TGTGCCAGCACCGAGAGGGCAACTAACTATGGCTACACCTTC. The V gene is TRBV7-9, the J gene TRBJ1-2; unclear D gene. This CDR3 is 14 amino acids long. Per the germline V gene, CDR1 is SEHNR and CDR2 is FQNEAQ (reference sequence). The V end lost 7 bases, the J end lost 0 bases, and 12 bases lay between the germline ends.

The sample holds many counts of this clonotype. The chain recombines TRBV11-2 with TRBJ2-2; TRBD2 aligns across 7 bases. V shed 0 bases and J 5 bases; nucleotides not matched to a gene: 3. The germline V gene encodes CDR1 SGHAT and CDR2 FQNNGV. This CDR3 contains 15 residues. The CDR3: CASSLDPGGTGELFF. The CDR3 DNA sequence: TGTGCCAGCAGCTTAGACCCGGGGGGTACCGGGGAGCTGTTTTTT.

This clonotype was counted once. This sequence joins TRBV14 and TRBJ1-5; D is unclear. CDR1 SGHDN and CDR2 FVKESK come from the germline V gene. The CDR3 consists of 14 residues. The V end lost 7 bases, the J end lost 0 bases, and 10 bases lay between the germline ends. Here the CDR3 DNA reads TGTGCCAGCAAAACACGGCATAGCAATCAGCCCCAGCATTTT. Amino acids: CASKTRHSNQPQHF.

The table lists this clonotype with many counts. V and J are TRBV12-3 or TRBV12-4 and TRBJ2-7; D gene ambiguous. V was clipped by 4 bases and J by 4 bases, with 11 bases between them. This CDR3 is built from 13 residues. The CDR3 DNA reads TGTGCCAGCAGTTCCCCCTCCCGTTACGAGCAGTACTTC. It is translated as CASSSPSRYEQYF.

This clonotype occurred a few times. The rearrangement links TRBV15 to TRBJ1-2; D gene unclear. The germline V gene has CDR1 LNHNV and CDR2 YYDKDF (reference sequence). This CDR3 has 13 amino acids. V was shortened by 5 bases and J by 5 bases, with 12 bases between the two germline ends. In DNA form, the CDR3 reads TGTGCCACCAGCCCCCAAGTTTGGTATGGCTACACCTTC. It encodes CATSPQVWYGYTF. Based on the CDR3 plus reference TRBV15 and TRBJ1-2, the full variable domain is DAMVIQNPRYQVTQFGKPVTLSCSQTLNHNVMYWYQQKSSQAPKLLFHYYDKDFNNEADTPDNFQSRRPNTSFCFLDIRSPGLGDTAMYLCATSPQVWYGYTFGSGTRLTVV.

The gene calls are TRBV19 and TRBJ1-1; D uncertain. The CDR3 is 13 amino acids. The germline V gene has CDR1 LNHDA and CDR2 SQIVND (reference sequence). V was clipped by 1 base and J by 5 bases, with 8 bases between them. CDR3 nucleotide sequence: TGTGCCAGTAGTATAGCGCGGGAAACTGAAGCTTTCTTT. Amino acid sequence: CASSIARETEAFF.

This rearrangement joins TRBV7-2 to TRBJ2-1; weak D call: TRBD2 (5 bases). Trimming stripped 8 bases from V and 7 bases from J, with 18 bases between. This CDR3 is 14 amino acids long. The V gene's germline CDR1 is SGHTA and CDR2 FQGNSA. In DNA form, the CDR3 reads TGTGCCAGCGAAGGTCGGGAACCGGGAAATGAGCAGTTCTTC. Protein sequence: CASEGREPGNEQFF.

This clonotype was seen a few times. This chain joins TRBV7-2 and TRBJ2-2; D gene unclear. V dropped 6 bases and J dropped 8 bases, with 10 bases sitting between them. The length of the CDR3 is 12 residues. CDR1 SGHTA and CDR2 FQGNSA come from the germline V gene. The CDR3 sequence: CASSLQTGELFF. DNA for the CDR3: TGTGCCAGCAGTTTACAGACAGGGGAGCTGTTTTTT.

This clonotype was recorded many times. This chain joins TRBV2 and TRBJ2-2; D may be TRBD2 (6 bases). The CDR3 length is 15 residues. V was pared by 4 bases and J by 0 bases, with 9 bases between. The germline V gene has CDR1 SNHLY and CDR2 FYNNEI. The CDR3 DNA sequence: TGTGCCAGCAGTGTTTCTAGCGCGAACACCGGGGAGCTGTTTTTT. Protein: CASSVSSANTGELFF.

The table lists this clonotype with many counts. The chain joins TRBV6-4 to TRBJ2-6; no clear D. The CDR3 covers 14 residues. Germline values: CDR1 MRHNA, CDR2 SNTAGT. V was shortened by 3 bases and J by 0 bases, with 3 bases between the two germline ends. CDR3 region: CASSEISGANVLTF. The CDR3 region has the DNA TGTGCCAGCAGTGAGATCTCTGGGGCCAACGTCCTGACTTTC.

Comment on this clonotype: No conserved phenylalanine or tryptophan is present at the end of the CDR3, so a read error is the likely explanation. The DNA is left out, because the CDR3 cannot be placed on it with certainty; the CDR3 is given as TCRdb lists it. The CDR3 protein is CASSYSRTGG. The chain carries TRBV7-3 and TRBJ2-5; the table's TRBD2 call for D was not verified on the DNA. The CDR3 is 10 residues long, counting both termini. Germline loops: CDR1 SGHTA, CDR2 FQGTGA.

This rearrangement joins TRBV6-5 to TRBJ1-1; a possible D gene is TRBD1 (5 bases). V lost 2 bases to trimming and J lost 4 bases, with 11 bases between them. CDR3 size: 14 residues. Germline-derived CDR1 and CDR2 are MNHEY and SVGAGI. CDR3 amino acids: CASSYGASGTEAFF. CDR3 bases: TGTGCCAGCAGTTACGGGGCTTCGGGCACTGAAGCTTTCTTT.

This chain joins TRBV19 and TRBJ1-1; D may be TRBD1 (5 bases). Trimming cost V 4 bases and J 7 bases, with 10 bases left between them. Germline CDR1 and CDR2: LNHDA and SQIVND (reference sequence). This CDR3 spans 12 amino acids. The chain's CDR3 is CASSRDGIEAFF. Here the CDR3 DNA reads TGTGCCAGTAGTAGGGACGGCATTGAAGCTTTCTTT.

This clonotype was counted between two and nine times. This chain uses TRBV5-6 with TRBJ1-2; D may be TRBD1 (5 bases). CDR1 is SGHDT and CDR2 is YYEEEE in the germline V gene. V lost 3 bases and J lost 1, with 10 bases in between. The CDR3 consists of 14 residues. The CDR3 nucleotides are TGTGCCAGCAGCTCGATACAGGTTAACTATGGCTACACCTTC. The encoded protein is CASSSIQVNYGYTF.

The rearrangement uses TRBV2 and TRBJ2-7, with 7 bases aligning to TRBD1. CDR3 length: 15 residues. The ends lost 4 bases at V and 2 bases at J; junction bases unmatched: 8. Looked up from germline, CDR1 is SNHLY and CDR2 is FYNNEI. Written as DNA, the CDR3 is TGTGCCAGCAGTGGCAACAGGGGAAATACCTACGAGCAGTACTTC. Translated, it gives CASSGNRGNTYEQYF.

This chain connects TRBV2 to TRBJ2-7; D not resolved. Germline V gene lookup returns CDR1 SNHLY and CDR2 FYNNEI. CDR3 length equals 15 residues. Trimming pared 5 bases from V and 2 bases from J, leaving 16 bases between. CDR3 nucleotides: TGTGCCAGCAGTTCAACGAGAGATGACCCCTACGAGCAGTACTTC. Translation gives CASSSTRDDPYEQYF.

This clonotype has only a few counts. CDR3 protein: CAISERPGTGEAFF. CDR3 sequence (DNA): TGTGCCATCAGTGAGAGGCCCGGGACAGGTGAAGCTTTCTTT. The gene calls are TRBV10-3 and TRBJ1-1; 8 bases agree with TRBD1. J was trimmed by 7 bases and V by 2 bases; bases with no gene match: 6. The CDR3 runs to 14 residues. The germline gives CDR1 ENHRY, CDR2 SYGVKD.

This clonotype was seen a few times. This rearrangement joins TRBV15 to TRBJ2-7; 12 bases are shared with TRBD2. The V gene end was trimmed by 3 bases and the J gene end by 7 bases; junction bases not matched to a gene: 19. The CDR3 loop spans 19 amino acids. Germline V CDR1 and CDR2: LNHNV, YYDKDF (reference sequence). The CDR3 region is CATSSPLGQLAGGREEQYF. The CDR3 nucleotides are TGTGCCACCAGCAGTCCGCTGGGGCAGCTAGCGGGAGGGCGTGAGGAGCAGTACTTC.

This clonotype was recorded at least ten times. The chain employs TRBV7-2 and TRBJ1-2; D remains unclear. Trimming left V 5 bases short and J 7 bases short, with 11 bases between. This CDR3 spans 12 amino acids. Per germline, CDR1 SGHTA and CDR2 FQGNSA. The CDR3 is CASSQVSPGYTF. The CDR3 nucleotides are TGTGCCAGCAGCCAAGTTAGTCCTGGCTACACCTTC.

A word on this clonotype: This may stem from a read error, because a much larger clone lies one nucleotide away. V and J are TRBV9 and TRBJ2-6; TRBD1 agrees at 9 bases. From germline, CDR1 is SGDLS and CDR2 YYNGEE. The CDR3 consists of 21 residues. CDR3 in DNA: TGTGCCAGCGGCGTAGGAATAAAATTGGGACAGGGTAGACCTGGGGCCAACGTCCTGACTTTC. It yields the protein CASGVGIKLGQGRPGANVLTF.

At least ten counts were recorded for this clonotype. The rearrangement uses TRBV15 and TRBJ1-4; a possible D gene is TRBD1 (5 bases). The CDR3 contains 13 residues. The ends were cut back, 3 bases at V and 12 bases at J, with 14 bases in the middle. Looked up from germline, CDR1 is LNHNV and CDR2 is YYDKDF (reference sequence). The CDR3 region is CATSRGLREELFF. The CDR3 DNA sequence: TGTGCCACCAGCAGGGGACTTAGGGAGGAACTGTTTTTT. The entire variable domain, with the rest obtained from reference TRBV15 and TRBJ1-4, is as follows: DAMVIQNPRYQVTQFGKPVTLSCSQTLNHNVMYWYQQKSSQAPKLLFHYYDKDFNNEADTPDNFQSRRPNTSFCFLDIRSPGLGDTAMYLCATSRGLREELFFGSGTQLSVL.

In its sample, this clonotype was seen many times. The chain is built from TRBV29-1 and TRBJ2-3, with unresolved D. The CDR3 loop spans 16 amino acids. Trimming pared 4 bases from V and 5 bases from J, leaving 22 bases between. CDR1 SQVTM and CDR2 ANQGSEA come from the germline V gene. CDR3 region: CSVGYHDPGQEDTQYF. CDR3 sequence (DNA): TGCAGCGTTGGATACCATGACCCCGGCCAAGAAGATACGCAGTATTTT.